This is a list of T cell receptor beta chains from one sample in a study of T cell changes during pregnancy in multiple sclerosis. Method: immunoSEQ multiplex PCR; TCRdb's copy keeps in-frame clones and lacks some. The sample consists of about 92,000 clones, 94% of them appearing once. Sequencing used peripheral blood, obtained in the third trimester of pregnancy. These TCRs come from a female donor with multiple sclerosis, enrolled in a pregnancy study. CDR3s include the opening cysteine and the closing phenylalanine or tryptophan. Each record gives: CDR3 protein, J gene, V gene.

CDR3 protein: CASSIFKWTPPGAQHF
J gene: TRBJ1-5
V gene: TRBV19

CDR3 protein: CASSLKSGLAVYNEQFF
J gene: TRBJ2-1
V gene: TRBV27

CDR3 protein: CASSPSGLVGDTQYF
J gene: TRBJ2-3
V gene: TRBV6-5

CDR3 protein: CATSRDLAASSYEQYF
J gene: TRBJ2-7
V gene: TRBV15

CDR3 protein: CASSQSGSSYNEQFF
J gene: TRBJ2-1
V gene: TRBV11-3

CDR3 protein: CAIDATLTGGTSNEQFF
J gene: TRBJ2-1
V gene: TRBV30

CDR3 protein: CASSSLAGVPDTQYF
J gene: TRBJ2-3
V gene: TRBV28

CDR3 protein: CASSWAGGVDTQYF
J gene: TRBJ2-3
V gene: TRBV5-6

CDR3 protein: CASRPDRVVYNEQFF
J gene: TRBJ2-1
V gene: TRBV6-5

CDR3 protein: CAWSRPSGMGYQETQYF
J gene: TRBJ2-5
V gene: TRBV30

CDR3 protein: CSVGGWNTEAFF
J gene: TRBJ1-1
V gene: TRBV29-1

CDR3 protein: CASFTGGRGEQYF
J gene: TRBJ2-7
V gene: TRBV28

CDR3 protein: CASSQAGRGEQFF
J gene: TRBJ2-1
V gene: TRBV14

CDR3 protein: CASSEARAPGGNEQFF
J gene: TRBJ2-1
V gene: TRBV6-1

CDR3 protein: CASSLVQYREAFF
J gene: TRBJ1-1
V gene: TRBV7-2

CDR3 protein: CASSLVRRQGAYEQYF
J gene: TRBJ2-7
V gene: TRBV7-9

CDR3 protein: CASSTTFDRGNEKLFF
J gene: TRBJ1-4
V gene: TRBV27

CDR3 protein: CASSTRTGNGYTF
J gene: TRBJ1-2
V gene: TRBV19

CDR3 protein: CASSLAPGSASQPQHF
J gene: TRBJ1-5
V gene: TRBV5-1

CDR3 protein: CASSIGGRSIYNEQFF
J gene: TRBJ2-1
V gene: TRBV19

CDR3 protein: CASSQDPTAPQSGNTIYF
J gene: TRBJ1-3
V gene: TRBV14

CDR3 protein: CASRETGGFAYEQYF
J gene: TRBJ2-7
V gene: TRBV19

CDR3 protein: CASSKRNTEAFF
J gene: TRBJ1-1
V gene: TRBV19

CDR3 protein: CASSLRTRGEQYF
J gene: TRBJ2-7
V gene: TRBV27

CDR3 protein: CASRPRQDKEQYF
J gene: TRBJ2-7
V gene: TRBV6-4

CDR3 protein: CASSLGQTEQYF
J gene: TRBJ2-7
V gene: TRBV28